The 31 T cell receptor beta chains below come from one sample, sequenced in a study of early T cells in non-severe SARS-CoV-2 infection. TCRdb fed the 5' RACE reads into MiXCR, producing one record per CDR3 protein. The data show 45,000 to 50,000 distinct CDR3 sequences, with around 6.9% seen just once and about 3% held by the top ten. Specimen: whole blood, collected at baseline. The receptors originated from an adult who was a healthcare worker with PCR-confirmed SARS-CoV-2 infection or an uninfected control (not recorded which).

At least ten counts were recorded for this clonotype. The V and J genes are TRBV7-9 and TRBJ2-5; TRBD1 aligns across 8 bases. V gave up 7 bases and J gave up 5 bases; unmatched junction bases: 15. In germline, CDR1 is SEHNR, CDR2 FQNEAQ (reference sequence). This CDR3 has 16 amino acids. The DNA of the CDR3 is TGTGCCAGCATCCCCCGGGGCAGGGGGCGAGACGAGACCCAGTACTTC. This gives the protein CASIPRGRGRDETQYF. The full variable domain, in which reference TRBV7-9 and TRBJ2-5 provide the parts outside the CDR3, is DTGVSQNPRHKITKRGQNVTFRCDPISEHNRLYWYRQTLGQGPEFLTYFQNEAQLEKSRLLSDRFSAERPKGSFSTLEIQRTEQGDSAMYLCASIPRGRGRDETQYFGPGTRLLVL.

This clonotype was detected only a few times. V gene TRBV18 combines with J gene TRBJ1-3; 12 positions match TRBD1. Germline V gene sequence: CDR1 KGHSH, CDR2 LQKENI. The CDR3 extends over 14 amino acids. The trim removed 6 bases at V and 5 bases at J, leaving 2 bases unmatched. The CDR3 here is CASSGTGGRNTIYF. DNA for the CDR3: TGTGCCAGCTCCGGGACAGGGGGCAGAAACACCATATATTTT.

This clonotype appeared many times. CDR3 sequence: CSARVGNSNSYNEQFF. CDR3 in DNA: TGCAGTGCTAGAGTCGGCAATAGCAATTCCTACAATGAGCAGTTCTTC. The V gene is TRBV20-1, the J gene TRBJ2-1; D unclear. The length of the CDR3 is 16 residues. Germline V lookup: CDR1 DFQATT, CDR2 SNEGSKA (reference sequence). V lost 1 base and J lost 1, with 14 bases in between.

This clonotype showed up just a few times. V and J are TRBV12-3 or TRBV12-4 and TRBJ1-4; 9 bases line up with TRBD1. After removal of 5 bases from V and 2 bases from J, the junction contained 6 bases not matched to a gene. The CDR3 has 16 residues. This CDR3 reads CASSPGQGLTNEKLFF. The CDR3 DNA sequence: TGTGCCAGCAGTCCGGGACAGGGCCTTACTAATGAAAAACTGTTTTTT.

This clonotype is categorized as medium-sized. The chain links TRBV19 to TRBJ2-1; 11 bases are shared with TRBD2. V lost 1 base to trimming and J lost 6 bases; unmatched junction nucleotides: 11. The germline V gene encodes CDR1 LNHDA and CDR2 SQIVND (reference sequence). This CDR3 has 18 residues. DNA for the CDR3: TGTGCCAGTAGTATAGCCGGAGGACTAGCGGGCGCGGGCAATGAGCAGTTCTTC. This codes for CASSIAGGLAGAGNEQFF.

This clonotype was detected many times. For the CDR3, the DNA is TGTGCCAGCAGACTGCTAGCGGGGGTAGTCAATGAGCAGTTCTTC. Translation: CASRLLAGVVNEQFF. The genes are TRBV3-1 and TRBJ2-1, with 10 bases fitting TRBD2. Germline-derived CDR1 and CDR2 are LGHDT and YNNKEL (reference sequence). The CDR3 sequence is 15 residues long. Germline trimming cut 6 bases from V and 6 bases from J; bases unmatched to any gene: 8.

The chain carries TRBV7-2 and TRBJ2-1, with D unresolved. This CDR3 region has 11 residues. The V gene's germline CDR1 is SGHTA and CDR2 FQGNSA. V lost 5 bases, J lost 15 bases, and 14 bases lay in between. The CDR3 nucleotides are TGTGCCAGCAGCCCCCCTGGGGTCCGGTTCTTC. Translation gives CASSPPGVRFF.

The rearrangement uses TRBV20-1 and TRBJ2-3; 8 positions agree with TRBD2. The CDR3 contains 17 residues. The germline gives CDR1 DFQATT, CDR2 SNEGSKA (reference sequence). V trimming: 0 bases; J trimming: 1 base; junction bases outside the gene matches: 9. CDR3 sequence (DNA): TGCAGTGCTAGAGATCTTAGGGGGACTAGGGGCACAGATACGCAGTATTTT. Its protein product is CSARDLRGTRGTDTQYF.

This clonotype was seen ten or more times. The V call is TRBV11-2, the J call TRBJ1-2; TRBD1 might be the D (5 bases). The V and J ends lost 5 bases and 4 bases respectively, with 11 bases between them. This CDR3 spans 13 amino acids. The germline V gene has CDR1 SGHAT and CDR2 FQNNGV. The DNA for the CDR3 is TGTGCCAGCAGCGCGGGGGGAGTCTATGGCTACACCTTC. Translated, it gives CASSAGGVYGYTF. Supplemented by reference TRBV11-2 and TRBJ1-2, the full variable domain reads EAGVAQSPRYKIIEKRQSVAFWCNPISGHATLYWYQQILGQGPKLLIQFQNNGVVDDSQLPKDRFSAERLKGVDSTLKIQPAKLEDSAVYLCASSAGGVYGYTFGSGTRLTVV.

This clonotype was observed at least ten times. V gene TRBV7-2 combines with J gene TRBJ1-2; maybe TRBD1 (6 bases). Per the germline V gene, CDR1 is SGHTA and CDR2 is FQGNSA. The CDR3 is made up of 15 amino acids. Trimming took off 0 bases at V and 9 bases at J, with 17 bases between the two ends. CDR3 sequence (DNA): TGTGCCAGCAGCTTAGCGGGGCGTCCACAGGGCAGCTACACCTTC. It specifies CASSLAGRPQGSYTF.

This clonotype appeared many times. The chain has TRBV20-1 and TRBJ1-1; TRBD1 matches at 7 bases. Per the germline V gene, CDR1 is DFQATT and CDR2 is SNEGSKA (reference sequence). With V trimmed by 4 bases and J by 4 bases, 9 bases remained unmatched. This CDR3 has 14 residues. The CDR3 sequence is CSAMFRGRSTEAFF. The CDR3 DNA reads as TGCAGTGCTATGTTCAGGGGGAGGTCCACTGAAGCTTTCTTT.

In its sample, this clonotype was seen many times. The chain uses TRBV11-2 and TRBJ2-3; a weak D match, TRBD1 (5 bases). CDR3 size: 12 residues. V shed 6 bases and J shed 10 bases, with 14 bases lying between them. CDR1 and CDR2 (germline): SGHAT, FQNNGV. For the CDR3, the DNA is TGTGCCAGCAGGACAGCCTCCCCGCCGCAGTATTTT. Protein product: CASRTASPPQYF. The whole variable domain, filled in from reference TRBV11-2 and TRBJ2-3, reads EAGVAQSPRYKIIEKRQSVAFWCNPISGHATLYWYQQILGQGPKLLIQFQNNGVVDDSQLPKDRFSAERLKGVDSTLKIQPAKLEDSAVYLCASRTASPPQYFGPGTRLTVL.

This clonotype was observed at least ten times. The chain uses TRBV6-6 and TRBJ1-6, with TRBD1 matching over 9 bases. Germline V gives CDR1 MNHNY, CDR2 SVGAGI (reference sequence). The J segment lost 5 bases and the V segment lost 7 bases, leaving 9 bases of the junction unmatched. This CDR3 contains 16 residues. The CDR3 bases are TGTGCCAGCACCCCCTCGGACAGGGGCAATAATTCACCCCTCCACTTT. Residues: CASTPSDRGNNSPLHF.

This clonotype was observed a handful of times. The CDR3 sequence is CASSWGAGTDTQYF. The CDR3 nucleotides are TGCGCCAGCAGCTGGGGGGCTGGGACAGATACGCAGTATTTT. The chain employs TRBV4-3 and TRBJ2-3, with D possibly being TRBD1 or TRBD2 (6 bases each). Germline CDR1 and CDR2: LGHNA and YSLEER. This CDR3 contains 14 residues. Trimming took 5 bases from V and 3 from J, leaving 12 bases between them.

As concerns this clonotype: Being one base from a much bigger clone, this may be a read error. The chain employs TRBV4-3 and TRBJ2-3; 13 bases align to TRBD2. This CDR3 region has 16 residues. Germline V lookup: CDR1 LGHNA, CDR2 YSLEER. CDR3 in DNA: TGCACCAGCAGCCCGACTAGCGGGGGGCCGGCAGATACGCAGTATTTT. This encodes CTSSPTSGGPADTQYF.

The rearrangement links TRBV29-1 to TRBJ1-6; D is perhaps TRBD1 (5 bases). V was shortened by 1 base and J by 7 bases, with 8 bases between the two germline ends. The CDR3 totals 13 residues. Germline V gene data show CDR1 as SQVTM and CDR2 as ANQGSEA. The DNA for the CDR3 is TGCAGCGTTGAAGGACAGCTAAATTCACCCCTCCACTTT. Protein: CSVEGQLNSPLHF.

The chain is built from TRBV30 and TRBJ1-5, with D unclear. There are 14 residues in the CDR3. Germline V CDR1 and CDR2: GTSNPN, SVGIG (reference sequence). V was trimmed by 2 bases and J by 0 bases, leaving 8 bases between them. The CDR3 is CAWSIGYSNQPQHF. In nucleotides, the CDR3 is TGTGCCTGGAGTATCGGCTATAGCAATCAGCCCCAGCATTTT.

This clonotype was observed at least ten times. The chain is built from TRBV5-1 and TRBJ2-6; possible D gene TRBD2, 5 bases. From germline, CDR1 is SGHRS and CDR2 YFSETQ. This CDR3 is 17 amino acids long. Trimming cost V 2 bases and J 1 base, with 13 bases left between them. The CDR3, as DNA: TGCGCCAGCAGCTTCGGGGAGTCCTTATCTGGGGCCAACGTCCTGACTTTC. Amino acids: CASSFGESLSGANVLTF.

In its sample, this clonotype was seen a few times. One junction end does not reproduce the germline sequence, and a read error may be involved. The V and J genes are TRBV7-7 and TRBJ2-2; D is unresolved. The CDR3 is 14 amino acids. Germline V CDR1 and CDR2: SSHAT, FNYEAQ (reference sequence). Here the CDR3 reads CASSLLPNTGELFF. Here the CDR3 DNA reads TGTGCTAGCAGCTTACTCCCTAACACCGGGGAGCTGTTTTTT. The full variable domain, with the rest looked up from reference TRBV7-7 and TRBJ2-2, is GAGVSQSPRYKVTKRGQDVTLRCDPISSHATLYWYQQALGQGPEFLTYFNYEAQPDKSGLPSDRFSAERPEGSISTLTIQRTEQRDSAMYRCASSLLPNTGELFFGEGSRLTVL.

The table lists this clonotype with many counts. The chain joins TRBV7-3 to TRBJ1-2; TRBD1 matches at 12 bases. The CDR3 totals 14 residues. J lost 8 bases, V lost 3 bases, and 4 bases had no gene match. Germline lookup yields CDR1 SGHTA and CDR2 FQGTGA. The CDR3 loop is CASSLGQGARGYTF. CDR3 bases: TGTGCCAGCAGCTTGGGACAGGGGGCGAGAGGCTACACCTTC.

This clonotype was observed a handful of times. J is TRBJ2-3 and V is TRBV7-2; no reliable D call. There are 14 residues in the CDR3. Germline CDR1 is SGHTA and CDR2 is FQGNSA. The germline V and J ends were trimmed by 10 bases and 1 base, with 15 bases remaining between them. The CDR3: CATRVGGGTDTQYF. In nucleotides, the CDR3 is TGTGCCACGCGTGTCGGCGGAGGCACAGATACGCAGTATTTT.

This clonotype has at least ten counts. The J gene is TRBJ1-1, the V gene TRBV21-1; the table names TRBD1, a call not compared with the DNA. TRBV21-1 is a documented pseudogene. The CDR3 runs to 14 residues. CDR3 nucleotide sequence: TGTGCCAGCACCTGGGGGCGGATGAACACTGAAGCTTTCTTT. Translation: CASTWGRMNTEAFF.

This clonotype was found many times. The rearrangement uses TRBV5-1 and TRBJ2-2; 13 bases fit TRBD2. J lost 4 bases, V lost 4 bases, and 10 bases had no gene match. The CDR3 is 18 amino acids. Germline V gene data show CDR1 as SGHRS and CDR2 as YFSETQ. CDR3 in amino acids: CASSGLAGALSLTGELFF. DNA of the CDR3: TGCGCCAGCAGCGGACTAGCGGGGGCCCTTTCGCTCACCGGGGAGCTGTTTTTT.

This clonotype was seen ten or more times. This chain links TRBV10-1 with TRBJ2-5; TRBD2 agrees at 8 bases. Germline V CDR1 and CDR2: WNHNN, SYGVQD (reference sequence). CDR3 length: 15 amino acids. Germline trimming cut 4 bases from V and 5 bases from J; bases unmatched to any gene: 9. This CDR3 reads CASSAFSGAGETQYF. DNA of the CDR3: TGCGCCAGCAGTGCCTTTAGCGGGGCCGGGGAGACCCAGTACTTC.

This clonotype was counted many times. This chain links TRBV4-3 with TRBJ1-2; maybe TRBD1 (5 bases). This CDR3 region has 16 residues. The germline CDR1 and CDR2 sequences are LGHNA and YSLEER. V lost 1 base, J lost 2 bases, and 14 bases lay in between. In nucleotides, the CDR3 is TGCGCCAGCAGCCAAGGTCCGACAGCCCTAAACTATGGCTACACCTTC. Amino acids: CASSQGPTALNYGYTF.

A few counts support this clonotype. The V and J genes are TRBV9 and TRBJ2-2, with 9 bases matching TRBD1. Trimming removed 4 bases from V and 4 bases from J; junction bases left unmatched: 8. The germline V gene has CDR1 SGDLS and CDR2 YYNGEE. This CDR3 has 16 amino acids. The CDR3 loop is CASSPRDRETTGELFF. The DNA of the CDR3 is TGTGCCAGCAGCCCCCGGGACAGGGAGACCACCGGGGAGCTGTTTTTT.

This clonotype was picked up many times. The CDR3 region has the DNA TGTGCCATCAGTCCCTGGACTAGCGGCCACCGCACAGATACGCAGTATTTT. Residues: CAISPWTSGHRTDTQYF. The J gene is TRBJ2-3, the V gene TRBV10-3, with TRBD2 matching 10 bases. Trimming cost V 5 bases and J 1 base; bases outside gene matches: 9. This CDR3 has 17 residues. Germline V gene data show CDR1 as ENHRY and CDR2 as SYGVKD.

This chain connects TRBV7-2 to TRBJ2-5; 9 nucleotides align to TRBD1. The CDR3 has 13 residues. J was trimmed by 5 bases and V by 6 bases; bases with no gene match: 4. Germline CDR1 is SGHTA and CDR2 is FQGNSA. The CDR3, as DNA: TGTGCCAGCAGACAGGGGGCTGCGGAGACCCAGTACTTC. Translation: CASRQGAAETQYF. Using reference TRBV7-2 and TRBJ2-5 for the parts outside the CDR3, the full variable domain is GAGVSQSPSNKVTEKGKDVELRCDPISGHTALYWYRQSLGQGLEFLIYFQGNSAPDKSGLPSDRFSAERTGGSVSTLTIQRTQQEDSAVYLCASRQGAAETQYFGPGTRLLVL.

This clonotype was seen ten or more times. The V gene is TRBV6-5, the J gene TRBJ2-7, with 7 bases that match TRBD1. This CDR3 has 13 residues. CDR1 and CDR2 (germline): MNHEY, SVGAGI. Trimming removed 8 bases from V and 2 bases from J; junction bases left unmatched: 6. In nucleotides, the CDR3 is TGTGCCAGCGCTGAGGGGGCCCCCTACGAGCAGTACTTC. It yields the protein CASAEGAPYEQYF.

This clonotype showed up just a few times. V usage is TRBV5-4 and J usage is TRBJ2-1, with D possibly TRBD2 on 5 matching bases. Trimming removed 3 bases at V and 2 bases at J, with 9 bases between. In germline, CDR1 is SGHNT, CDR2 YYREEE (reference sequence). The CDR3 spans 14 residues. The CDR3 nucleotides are TGTGCCAGCAGCTACTACGGGACCTACAATGAGCAGTTCTTC. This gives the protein CASSYYGTYNEQFF. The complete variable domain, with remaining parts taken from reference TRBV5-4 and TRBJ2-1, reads ETGVTQSPTHLIKTRGQQVTLRCSSQSGHNTVSWYQQALGQGPQFIFQYYREEENGRGNFPPRFSGLQFPNYSSELNVNALELDDSALYLCASSYYGTYNEQFFGPGTRLTVL.

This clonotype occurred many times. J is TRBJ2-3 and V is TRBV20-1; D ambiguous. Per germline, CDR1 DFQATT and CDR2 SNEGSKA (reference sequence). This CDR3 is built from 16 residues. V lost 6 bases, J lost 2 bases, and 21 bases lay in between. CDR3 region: CSAAPGWGTTTDTQYF. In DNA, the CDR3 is TGCAGTGCCGCGCCTGGTTGGGGAACAACCACAGATACGCAGTATTTT.